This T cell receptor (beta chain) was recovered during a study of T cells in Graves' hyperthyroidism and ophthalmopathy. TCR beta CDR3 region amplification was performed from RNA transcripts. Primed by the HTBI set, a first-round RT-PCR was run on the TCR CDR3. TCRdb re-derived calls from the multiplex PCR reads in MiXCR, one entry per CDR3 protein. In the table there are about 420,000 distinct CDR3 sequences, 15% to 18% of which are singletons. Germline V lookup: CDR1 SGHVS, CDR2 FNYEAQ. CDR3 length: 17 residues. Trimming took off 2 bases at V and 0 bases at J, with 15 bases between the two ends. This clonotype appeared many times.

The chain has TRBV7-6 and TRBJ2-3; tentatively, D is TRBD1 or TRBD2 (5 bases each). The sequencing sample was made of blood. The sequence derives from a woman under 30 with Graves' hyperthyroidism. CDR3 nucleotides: TGTGCCAGCAGCTTACCCGGGACGGGGCCTAGCACAGATACGCAGTATTTT. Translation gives CASSLPGTGPSTDTQYF.